Given below is one T cell receptor beta chain in context. Method: immunoSEQ multiplex PCR; TCRdb's copy keeps in-frame clones and lacks some. The top ten hold approximately 13% of the sample, which has 200,000 to 250,000 clones, 86% seen once. This entry belongs to a study of blood T cell repertoires in COVID-19. Study context: COVID-19 samples from acute and convalescent phases originated in the United States, Italy and Spain.

Per the germline V gene, CDR1 is MNHEY and CDR2 is SMNVEV (reference sequence). V lost 5 bases to trimming and J lost 2 bases; unmatched junction nucleotides: 3. The CDR3 has 15 residues. This sequence joins TRBV27 and TRBJ1-6; 7 bases align to TRBD1. The sample taken for sequencing was peripheral blood. This sequence originates from a man at least 80 years old with acute or convalescent COVID-19. The CDR3 loop is CASSIQGAYNSPLHF. The DNA for the CDR3 is TGTGCCAGCAGTATCCAGGGGGCCTATAATTCACCCCTCCACTTT.